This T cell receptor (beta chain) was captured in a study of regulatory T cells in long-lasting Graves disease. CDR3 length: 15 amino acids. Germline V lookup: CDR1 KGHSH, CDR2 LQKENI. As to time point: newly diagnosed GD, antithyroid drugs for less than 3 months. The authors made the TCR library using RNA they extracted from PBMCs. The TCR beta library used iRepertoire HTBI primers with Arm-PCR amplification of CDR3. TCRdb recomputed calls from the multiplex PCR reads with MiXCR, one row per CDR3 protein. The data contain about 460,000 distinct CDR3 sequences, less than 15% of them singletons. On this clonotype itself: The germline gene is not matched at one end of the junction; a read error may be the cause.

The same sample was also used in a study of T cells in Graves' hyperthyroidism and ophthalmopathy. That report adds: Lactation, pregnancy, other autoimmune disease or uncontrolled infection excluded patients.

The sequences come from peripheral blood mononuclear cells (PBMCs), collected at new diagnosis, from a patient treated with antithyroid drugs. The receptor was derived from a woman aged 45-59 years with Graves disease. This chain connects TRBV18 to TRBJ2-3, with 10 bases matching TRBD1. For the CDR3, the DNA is TGTGTCAGCTCACCGACAGGGGGCGAGACAGATACGCAGTATTTT. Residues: CVSSPTGGETDTQYF. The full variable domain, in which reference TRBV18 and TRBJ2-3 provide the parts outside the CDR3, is NAGVMQNPRHLVRRRGQEARLRCSPMKGHSHVYWYRQLPEEGLKFMVYLQKENIIDESGMPKERFSAEFPKEGPSILRIQQVVRGDSAAYFCVSSPTGGETDTQYFGPGTRLTVL.